A selection of T cell receptor beta chains follows, all from one sample in a study of cytomegalovirus exposure and HLA in healthy donors. The data were produced by immunoSEQ multiplex PCR, yet TCRdb's version contains in-frame clones alone and is incomplete. The table includes over 200,000 clones, around 73% detected once. Sequencing was carried out using PBMCs. The receptors stem from a male donor in good health and CMV-seronegative. Both conserved end residues are part of each CDR3. D genes are given only for firm matches. Rows may omit the clone size; those that give it use once, few, many or a size class.

cdr3_nt cdr3_aa j_call clone_size v_call cdr3_length d_call
TGTGCCAGCAGCTTAGACAGGGGGCTGGGCACTGAAGCTTTCTTT CASSLDRGLGTEAFF TRBJ1-1 few TRBV11-2 15 TRBD1
TGTGCCAGCAGCCGAAAGACCGGGACACCAAACAATGAGCAGTTCTTC CASSRKTGTPNNEQFF TRBJ2-1 . TRBV7-2 16 .
TGTGCCAGCAGTCCGAGGGGAGGGAGGAGCACTGAAGCTTTCTTT CASSPRGGRSTEAFF TRBJ1-1 . TRBV6-1 15 .
TGTGCCAGTACCTCCCGGGCGGGGGGGGCGACAGATACGCAGTATTTT CASTSRAGGATDTQYF TRBJ2-3 . TRBV19 16 TRBD2
TGTGCCAGTAGTATGGTTTGGGCTCGGACACCTGGAAACACCATATATTTT CASSMVWARTPGNTIYF TRBJ1-3 . TRBV19 17 .
TGTGCCAGCAGCCCAAGGACGGGTGGGGCCCAGCCCCAGCATTTT CASSPRTGGAQPQHF TRBJ1-5 . TRBV7-6 15 .
TGTGCCAGCAGTTACTCGACGGGGGGGCAAGGCTATGGCTACACCTTC CASSYSTGGQGYGYTF TRBJ1-2 . TRBV6-5 16 .
TGTGCCAGTAGTAGGGGGGGTTTCAAGAACACCGGGGAGCTGTTTTTT CASSRGGFKNTGELFF TRBJ2-2 . TRBV19 16 TRBD2
TGTGCCAGCAGCGTCCTATCGACAGGGGAGGCTGAAGCTTTCTTT CASSVLSTGEAEAFF TRBJ1-1 few TRBV9 15 TRBD1
TGTGCCAGCAGCCACAGGGGCCACGAGCAGTACTTC CASSHRGHEQYF TRBJ2-7 . TRBV7-6 12 TRBD1
TGTGCCAGCAATGGACTCGACTATGGCTACACCTTC CASNGLDYGYTF TRBJ1-2 few TRBV2 12 .
TGTGCCAGCACCCTCGTCAATGGGGGGGACGAGCAGTACTTC CASTLVNGGDEQYF TRBJ2-7 . TRBV27 14 TRBD2
TGCGCCAGCAGCTCCTTAATGAATGAGCAGTTCTTC CASSSLMNEQFF TRBJ2-1 . TRBV5-1 12 .
TGTGCCAGCAGTCCCCTTGCAGGGGGCGGATTAGGGGGCTACGAGCAGTACTTC CASSPLAGGGLGGYEQYF TRBJ2-7 . TRBV27 18 TRBD1
TGTGCCAGCAGCTTAGCCGGGAGCACAGATACGCAGTATTTT CASSLAGSTDTQYF TRBJ2-3 . TRBV7-6 14 .
TGTGCCAGCAGTTACCTAGCGGGCGGCGTGGAGACCCAGTACTTC CASSYLAGGVETQYF TRBJ2-5 . TRBV6-5 15 TRBD2
TGTGCCAGCTCACCGGACAGGTTCAATCAGCCCCAGCATTTT CASSPDRFNQPQHF TRBJ1-5 . TRBV18 14 TRBD1
TGTGCCAGCAGTTCCCCCCAGGGTCTTGTGGCAGATACGCAGTATTTT CASSSPQGLVADTQYF TRBJ2-3 . TRBV6-6 16 .
TGCGCCAGCAGTGAGTCGCCGGGGTCTGGTGAGCAGTACTTC CASSESPGSGEQYF TRBJ2-7 . TRBV10-1 14 .
TGCGCCAGCAGCATGGACGGAAGGGACAGGGGGAATTACGAGCAGTACTTC CASSMDGRDRGNYEQYF TRBJ2-7 . TRBV5-1 17 TRBD1
TGTGCCAGCAGGGGGCTGGGAGATACGCAGTATTTT CASRGLGDTQYF TRBJ2-3 . TRBV11-2 12 .
TGTGCCACCATCGTCCGGACTAGCGGGAGGGTTTACAATGAGCAGTTCTTC CATIVRTSGRVYNEQFF TRBJ2-1 . TRBV27 17 TRBD2
TGTGCCAGCAGCAAAGCGGCTTTCTTAGCGGGAGGTCAAGAGACCCAGTACTTC CASSKAAFLAGGQETQYF TRBJ2-5 . TRBV21-1 18 .
TGTGCTAGCAGCTTGACAGGGCGGCAAGAGACCCAGTACTTC CASSLTGRQETQYF TRBJ2-5 . TRBV7-7 14 TRBD1
TGTGCCAGCGGGAGTAGAACGAACACCGGGGAGCTGTTTTTT CASGSRTNTGELFF TRBJ2-2 . TRBV7-2 14 .
TGTGCCAGCTCACCTTCCAGGGGCTCTCAAGAGACCCAGTACTTC CASSPSRGSQETQYF TRBJ2-5 . TRBV18 15 .